The 23 T cell receptor beta chains given below trace back to one sample, sequenced in a study of T cell repertoires in cytomegalovirus infection. TCRdb fed the reads into MiXCR, producing one record per CDR3 protein. The data hold 700,000 to 900,000 distinct CDR3 sequences, with 25% to 30% observed a single time. Their specific antigens are unknown. The source material was cultured CD8+ T cells from PBMCs, sampled from culture after CMV antigen stimulation. The source is a human donor in good health (CMV status not recorded). Some clones in this sample may be carry-over from other donors' samples.

The chain recombines TRBV7-9 with TRBJ1-1; no clear D. The CDR3 runs 14 residues. Germline V lookup: CDR1 SEHNR, CDR2 FQNEAQ (reference sequence). With 5 bases removed from V and 7 bases from J, the gap between germline ends came to 17 bases. CDR3 bases: TGTGCCAGCAGCACCCGGACGGAGCGACTTGAAGCTTTCTTT. Its translation is CASSTRTERLEAFF.

The rearrangement links TRBV7-6 to TRBJ2-5; D remains ambiguous. The CDR3 covers 14 residues. V gave up 1 base and J gave up 2 bases, with 8 bases separating them. CDR1 and CDR2 (germline): SGHVS, FNYEAQ. The CDR3 is CASSLGFQQETQYF. In DNA, the CDR3 is TGTGCCAGCAGCTTAGGATTTCAGCAAGAGACCCAGTACTTC.

This chain connects TRBV6-1 to TRBJ1-1; the D gene is possibly TRBD1 (5 bases). This CDR3 spans 17 amino acids. Germline V lookup: CDR1 MNHNS, CDR2 SASEGT. V was pared by 2 bases and J by 1 base, with 17 bases between. The CDR3 protein is CASSELGQWWTNTEAFF. Written as DNA, the CDR3 is TGTGCCAGCAGTGAATTGGGGCAGTGGTGGACGAACACTGAAGCTTTCTTT.

This clonotype was recorded at least ten times. CDR3 amino acids: CASRRRGQETQYF. As DNA, the CDR3 is TGTGCCAGCCGGAGACGGGGCCAAGAGACCCAGTACTTC. This chain links TRBV19 with TRBJ2-5; maybe TRBD2 (5 bases). Trimming removed 9 bases at V and 1 base at J, with 12 bases between. The CDR3 sequence is 13 residues long. The germline gives CDR1 LNHDA, CDR2 SQIVND (reference sequence).

This clonotype was detected a few times. V is TRBV2 and J is TRBJ1-2; D not certain. Germline values: CDR1 SNHLY, CDR2 FYNNEI. V lost 8 bases and J 5 bases, leaving 12 bases between the germline ends. This CDR3 has 12 residues. Here the CDR3 DNA reads TGTGCCAGCTACACTGGGAGTTATGGCTACACCTTC. Amino acid sequence: CASYTGSYGYTF.

The sample holds a few counts of this clonotype. The CDR3, as DNA: TGTGCCAGCAGGCTACCGGGATCAGGCAATGAGCAGTTCTTC. Its translation is CASRLPGSGNEQFF. The V call is TRBV27, the J call TRBJ2-1; tentative D call: TRBD2 (5 bases). Germline V CDR1 and CDR2: MNHEY, SMNVEV (reference sequence). The CDR3 length is 14 residues. V was shortened by 6 bases and J by 6 bases, with 15 bases between the two germline ends.

This clonotype was observed many times. CDR3 in amino acids: CASSLLERHEQFF. The DNA of the CDR3 is TGTGCCAGCAGCTTGCTTGAGCGCCACGAGCAGTTCTTC. This rearrangement joins TRBV7-2 to TRBJ2-1; D unclear. The germline V and J ends were trimmed by 3 bases and 10 bases, with 13 bases remaining between them. This CDR3 is 13 amino acids long. CDR1 and CDR2 (germline): SGHTA, FQGNSA.

This chain links TRBV7-6 with TRBJ2-5, with 11 bases identical to TRBD2. The germline gives CDR1 SGHVS, CDR2 FNYEAQ. This CDR3 is 15 amino acids long. The CDR3 is CALGLAGGVMETQYF. The CDR3 DNA follows: TGTGCTTTGGGGCTAGCGGGGGGAGTTATGGAGACCCAGTACTTC. Variable domain in full (rest from reference TRBV7-6 and TRBJ2-5): GAGVSQSPRYKVTKRGQDVALRCDPISGHVSLYWYRQALGQGPEFLTYFNYEAQQDKSGLPNDRFSAERPEGSISTLTIQRTEQRDSAMYRCALGLAGGVMETQYFGPGTRLLVL.

This clonotype has ten or more counts. The chain carries TRBV20-1 and TRBJ1-3; a weak D match, TRBD1 (6 bases). The CDR3 is 16 residues long. Germline-derived CDR1 and CDR2 are DFQATT and SNEGSKA (reference sequence). V was cut by 5 bases and J by 0 bases, with 17 bases left in between. CDR3 DNA sequence: TGCAGTGCTTCACAGGGTTCCGGCCTCTCTGGAAACACCATATATTTT. It codes for CSASQGSGLSGNTIYF.

The chain couples TRBV7-9 to TRBJ2-7; 11 positions match TRBD1. Germline lookup yields CDR1 SEHNR and CDR2 FQNEAQ (reference sequence). The CDR3 sequence is 16 residues long. J was trimmed by 4 bases and V by 4 bases; bases with no gene match: 9. CDR3 loop: CASSSDRGRSRYEQYV. The CDR3 DNA is TGTGCCAGCAGCTCGGACAGGGGGCGATCTCGGTACGAGCAGTACGTC.

This clonotype has only a few counts. This chain connects TRBV12-3 or TRBV12-4 to TRBJ2-1, with 7 bases aligning to TRBD1. Trimming took 5 bases from V and 5 from J; bases not matched to a gene: 15. The CDR3 covers 17 residues. CDR3 residues: CASSHSYRGEWNNEQFF. The CDR3 DNA reads TGTGCCAGCAGTCACAGCTACAGGGGAGAGTGGAACAATGAGCAGTTCTTC.

This clonotype appeared a few times. The chain employs TRBV5-4 and TRBJ2-2, with 7 positions matching TRBD2. Germline assignment: CDR1 SGHNT and CDR2 YYREEE (reference sequence). V lost 3 bases to trimming and J lost 3 bases; unmatched junction nucleotides: 5. The CDR3 consists of 15 residues. The CDR3 here is CASSWGGLDTGELFF. Written as DNA, the CDR3 is TGTGCCAGCAGCTGGGGGGGGTTGGACACCGGGGAGCTGTTTTTT.

The V gene is TRBV7-8, the J gene TRBJ2-2, with unresolved D. The CDR3 covers 17 residues. Trimming took 1 base from V and 0 from J, leaving 12 bases between them. The germline CDR1 and CDR2 sequences are SGHVS and FQNEAQ. The CDR3 here is CASSLGRRQTNTGELFF. CDR3 bases: TGTGCCAGCAGCTTAGGCCGACGTCAGACGAACACCGGGGAGCTGTTTTTT.

This chain joins TRBV9 and TRBJ1-6, with a tentative D call TRBD1 (5 bases). V was clipped by 3 bases and J by 7 bases, with 11 bases between them. This CDR3 is built from 14 residues. Germline values: CDR1 SGDLS, CDR2 YYNGEE. CDR3 sequence: CASSERDGNSPLHF. CDR3 sequence (DNA): TGTGCCAGCAGCGAAAGGGACGGCAATTCACCCCTCCACTTT.

This clonotype was detected many times. The rearrangement uses TRBV7-2 and TRBJ2-3; TRBD2 aligns across 9 bases. With 5 bases clipped from V and 2 bases from J, the junction kept 8 bases outside the gene matches. In germline, CDR1 is SGHTA, CDR2 FQGNSA. The length of the CDR3 is 16 residues. This CDR3 is CASSEHPGLATDTQYF. In DNA form, the CDR3 reads TGTGCCAGCAGCGAGCATCCGGGACTAGCCACAGATACGCAGTATTTT.

This chain joins TRBV27 and TRBJ2-5, with 10 positions matching TRBD1. After removal of 10 bases from V and 5 bases from J, the junction contained 10 bases not matched to a gene. CDR1 is MNHEY and CDR2 is SMNVEV in the germline V gene (reference sequence). This CDR3 comprises 14 residues. The CDR3 nucleotides read TGTGCCACCGGAGACAGGGGGCTACGGGAGACCCAGTACTTC. Protein product: CATGDRGLRETQYF.

This clonotype was counted between two and nine times. V is TRBV5-8 and J is TRBJ2-3; 7 bases align to TRBD2. J gave up 1 base and V 4 bases, and 12 bases lay outside the gene matches. Per germline, CDR1 SGHTS and CDR2 YDEGEE. The CDR3 runs 17 residues. The chain's CDR3 is CASSPRRGEPGTDTQYF. The CDR3 coding sequence is TGTGCCAGCAGCCCACGACGGGGGGAGCCTGGCACAGATACGCAGTATTTT.

This clonotype was picked up one time. J is TRBJ2-3 and V is TRBV6-5; TRBD2 is a possible D gene (6 bases). The CDR3 is 17 amino acids. Germline values: CDR1 MNHEY, CDR2 SVGAGI. With 5 bases removed from V and 2 bases from J, the gap between germline ends came to 20 bases. Written as DNA, the CDR3 is TGTGCCAGCAGTCAGGGACTGGTCTTTGGTTTCACAGATACGCAGTATTTT. This gives the protein CASSQGLVFGFTDTQYF.

The chain couples TRBV7-9 to TRBJ2-7; tentatively, D is TRBD1 (5 bases). CDR1 and CDR2 from the germline V gene are SEHNR and FQNEAQ (reference sequence). The CDR3 consists of 15 residues. V was cut by 0 bases and J by 3 bases, with 12 bases left in between. CDR3 region: CASSLASGHIYEQYF. The DNA for the CDR3 is TGTGCCAGCAGCTTAGCTTCCGGACACATCTACGAGCAGTACTTC.

This clonotype was seen a handful of times. This chain connects TRBV7-6 to TRBJ2-1; 7 bases are a match to TRBD1. V lost 5 bases to trimming and J lost 6 bases; unmatched junction nucleotides: 13. The CDR3 runs to 16 residues. Germline V gene data show CDR1 as SGHVS and CDR2 as FNYEAQ. CDR3 loop: CASSPTGTAGGNEQFF. Written as DNA, the CDR3 is TGTGCCAGCAGCCCCACTGGGACGGCAGGGGGCAATGAGCAGTTCTTC.

In this sample, this clonotype turned up many times. The chain recombines TRBV7-8 with TRBJ2-1; D is perhaps TRBD1 (6 bases). Trimming took off 5 bases at V and 7 bases at J, with 24 bases between the two ends. Germline V gene sequence: CDR1 SGHVS, CDR2 FQNEAQ. The CDR3 length is 17 residues. The CDR3 DNA sequence: TGTGCCAGCAGCCATAGCCCCGGTGGACAGTGGCGGAATGAGCAGTTCTTC. Its translation is CASSHSPGGQWRNEQFF.

This clonotype was detected only a few times. This chain uses TRBV6-5 with TRBJ2-2; 13 bases match TRBD2. The CDR3 loop spans 18 amino acids. The germline V gene has CDR1 MNHEY and CDR2 SVGAGI. Unmatched junction bases numbered 3, after V lost 0 bases and J lost 2 bases. CDR3 sequence reads: CASSYSTGLAGNTGELFF. CDR3 nucleotides: TGTGCCAGCAGTTACTCGACGGGACTAGCGGGAAACACCGGGGAGCTGTTTTTT.

This clonotype has only a few counts. The gene calls are TRBV27 and TRBJ2-2, with D uncertain. CDR1 MNHEY and CDR2 SMNVEV come from the germline V gene (reference sequence). Trimming cost V 3 bases and J 1 base, with 6 bases left between them. CDR3 length: 14 amino acids. The CDR3 DNA is TGTGCCAGCAGTTTGGACGGGAACACCGGGGAGCTGTTTTTT. It encodes CASSLDGNTGELFF.